The source of this T cell receptor (beta chain) is a study of glioma-infiltrating T cells. Trimming left V 3 bases short and J 9 bases short, with 9 bases between. Germline CDR1 reads LNHDA; CDR2 reads SQIVND (reference sequence). The CDR3 extends over 12 amino acids. This clonotype was detected ten times or more. Using RNA template, CDR3s of TCR alpha and beta were amplified with iRepertoire arm-PCR. Input was roughly 85-450 ng of tissue mRNA or PBMC total RNA. A single record per CDR3 protein comes from TCRdb applying MiXCR to the multiplex PCR reads. This table has about 130,000 distinct CDR3 sequences, roughly 24% appearing once.

This chain connects TRBV19 to TRBJ2-1; D not resolved. The sequenced sample was glioma tissue, nonneoplastic brain tissue, or PBMCs (not recorded which). This clonotype was sampled from a human donor with low-grade glioma or glioblastoma, undergoing nonglioma brain surgery, or in good health (not recorded which). CDR3: CASSIYSSEQFF. Here the CDR3 DNA reads TGTGCCAGTAGTATCTATAGCAGTGAGCAGTTCTTC.